The next 30 T cell receptor beta chains were all read from a single sample in a study of shared clonotypes between healthy human individuals (dated by TCRdb to about 2020). The library was made by the immunoSEQ multiplex PCR assay. The table was pulled from immuneACCESS by TCRdb, which kept in-frame rearrangements only. Such tables lose some clones; where checked, under half of the loss comes from unresolved V genes, and the rest has no known cause. The sample table holds more than 2 million clones, of which nearly 97% were seen once. 0.1% to 0.15% of the sample goes to the ten largest clones. Sequenced material: naive CD4+ T cells sorted from blood. Sample cell subset or site, as interpreted from the label and publication: CD45RA+ positively selected. These receptors originate from a young man in good health.

The genes are TRBV28 and TRBJ2-7; D is possibly TRBD1 (5 bases). This CDR3 has 14 amino acids. Trimming took 6 bases from V and 4 from J, leaving 16 bases between them. CDR1 is MDHEN, CDR2 SYDVKM, per germline. The CDR3 DNA reads as TGTGCCAGCAGAACCAGGACATTTCCTTACGAGCAGTACTTC. Translated: CASRTRTFPYEQYF.

V usage is TRBV5-1 and J usage is TRBJ2-2; D gene uncertain. In germline, CDR1 is SGHRS, CDR2 YFSETQ. There are 15 residues in the CDR3. Trimming cost V 0 bases and J 1 base, with 7 bases left between them. In DNA, the CDR3 is TGCGCCAGCAGCTTGGAACGGCAGAACACCGGGGAGCTGTTTTTT. The encoded protein is CASSLERQNTGELFF.

V and J are TRBV9 and TRBJ2-1, with 9 bases fitting TRBD2. The CDR3 consists of 16 residues. V was clipped by 0 bases and J by 1 base; unmatched bases: 2. Germline lookup yields CDR1 SGDLS and CDR2 YYNGEE. The CDR3 DNA reads as TGTGCCAGCAGCGTAGTAGCGGGAGTTTCCTACAATGAGCAGTTCTTC. This codes for CASSVVAGVSYNEQFF.

This clone was picked up one time. V is TRBV30 and J is TRBJ1-6; D is undetermined. The CDR3 extends over 13 amino acids. Trimming cost V 3 bases and J 7 bases, with 10 bases left between them. Per the germline V gene, CDR1 is GTSNPN and CDR2 is SVGIG (reference sequence). For the CDR3, the DNA is TGTGCCTGGAGAAAGGACGGCAATTCACCCCTCCACTTT. Translation: CAWRKDGNSPLHF.

The gene calls are TRBV11-3 and TRBJ2-3, with 7 positions matching TRBD2. V lost 6 bases and J lost 4; bases outside the gene matches: 13. This CDR3 comprises 16 residues. CDR1 and CDR2 (germline): SGHNT, YENEEA. Here the CDR3 reads CASRRGEGRVPDTQYF. The CDR3 bases are TGTGCCAGCAGGCGAGGGGAGGGCCGAGTCCCAGATACGCAGTATTTT.

This clone was observed once. The chain has TRBV5-1 and TRBJ1-3; D is uncertain. In germline, CDR1 is SGHRS, CDR2 YFSETQ. Trimming stripped 0 bases from V and 4 bases from J, with 11 bases between. The CDR3 consists of 15 residues. This CDR3 is CASSLVPSQGNTIYF. Written as DNA, the CDR3 is TGCGCCAGCAGCTTGGTCCCCTCTCAGGGAAACACCATATATTTT.

This sequence joins TRBV6-1 and TRBJ1-2; D possibly corresponds to TRBD1 (5 bases). Germline assignment: CDR1 MNHNS and CDR2 SASEGT. The CDR3 is 14 amino acids. The V and J ends lost 8 bases and 3 bases respectively, with 16 bases between them. As DNA, the CDR3 is TGTGCCAGCTCCTCGGGGGGGAAGGACTATGGCTACACCTTC. It encodes CASSSGGKDYGYTF.

There are a few counts of this clone. Other DNA sequences in the same sample also yield this CDR3. J is TRBJ2-3 and V is TRBV7-6; D ambiguous. Germline lookup yields CDR1 SGHVS and CDR2 FNYEAQ. Trimming stripped 1 base from V and 0 bases from J, with 2 bases between. CDR3 size: 13 residues. The chain's CDR3 is CASSLGSTDTQYF. CDR3 nucleotides: TGTGCCAGCAGCTTAGGGAGCACAGATACGCAGTATTTT.

This chain uses TRBV7-2 with TRBJ1-5, with D tentatively TRBD1 (5 bases). CDR3 length equals 15 residues. CDR1 SGHTA and CDR2 FQGNSA come from the germline V gene. The V end was cut by 5 bases, the J end by 4 bases, with 15 bases between. The chain's CDR3 is CASSQDTRLNQPQHF. The CDR3 bases are TGTGCCAGCAGCCAGGACACCCGTTTGAATCAGCCCCAGCATTTT.

The genes are TRBV6-5 and TRBJ1-2; D may be TRBD1 (5 bases). There are 15 residues in the CDR3. V was shortened by 2 bases and J by 0 bases, with 10 bases between the two germline ends. Germline CDR1 is MNHEY and CDR2 is SVGAGI. In nucleotides, the CDR3 is TGTGCCAGCAGTTACGGACATCCCACTAACTATGGCTACACCTTC. It is translated as CASSYGHPTNYGYTF.

In its sample, this clone was seen once. The chain recombines TRBV18 with TRBJ1-6, with no clear D. This CDR3 has 13 residues. Looked up from germline, CDR1 is KGHSH and CDR2 is LQKENI. V shed 3 bases and J shed 8 bases, with 8 bases lying between them. This chain's CDR3 is CASSPTRYSPLHF. The CDR3 DNA reads TGTGCCAGCTCACCGACGCGGTATTCACCCCTCCACTTT.

V is TRBV28 and J is TRBJ2-7; D uncertain. The CDR3 sequence is 11 residues long. Trimming took 1 base from V and 7 from J, leaving 5 bases between them. The germline V gene has CDR1 MDHEN and CDR2 SYDVKM. This CDR3 reads CASSLFEEQYF. CDR3 nucleotide sequence: TGTGCCAGCAGTTTATTTGAAGAGCAGTACTTC. Full variable domain (missing parts from reference TRBV28 and TRBJ2-7): DVKVTQSSRYLVKRTGEKVFLECVQDMDHENMFWYRQDPGLGLRLIYFSYDVKMKEKGDIPEGYSVSREKKERFSLILESASTNQTSMYLCASSLFEEQYFGPGTRLTVT.

J is TRBJ2-1 and V is TRBV10-3, with D perhaps matching TRBD2 (5 bases). Per germline, CDR1 ENHRY and CDR2 SYGVKD. The CDR3 is 14 residues long. Trimming stripped 5 bases from V and 0 bases from J, with 8 bases between. The CDR3 coding sequence is TGTGCCATCAGTATAGCGAGCTCCTACAATGAGCAGTTCTTC. This translates into CAISIASSYNEQFF.

The J gene is TRBJ2-4, the V gene TRBV6-1; TRBD2 matches 16 bases. This CDR3 region has 20 residues. Germline V gene lookup returns CDR1 MNHNS and CDR2 SASEGT. The junction had 11 bases not matched to a gene; V was cut back by 6 bases and J by 0 bases. The CDR3 DNA reads as TGTGCCAGCAGGGAATATGGGACTAGCGGGGGGGCATCAGCCAAAAACATTCAGTACTTC. Its translation: CASREYGTSGGASAKNIQYF.

The chain employs TRBV2 and TRBJ2-2, with 14 bases identical to TRBD2. In germline, CDR1 is SNHLY, CDR2 FYNNEI. This CDR3 is built from 18 residues. With 6 bases clipped from V and 0 bases from J, the junction kept 6 bases outside the gene matches. DNA for the CDR3: TGTGCCAGCAGGGGGACTAGCGGGAGAGAATCGAACACCGGGGAGCTGTTTTTT. Translated: CASRGTSGRESNTGELFF.

V gene TRBV19 combines with J gene TRBJ2-1; a possible D gene is TRBD2 (7 bases). This CDR3 is 15 amino acids long. Trimming removed 3 bases at V and 7 bases at J, with 16 bases between. The germline V gene encodes CDR1 LNHDA and CDR2 SQIVND (reference sequence). This chain's CDR3 is CASSIGGGAWNEQFF. DNA of the CDR3: TGTGCCAGTAGTATCGGAGGGGGGGCCTGGAATGAGCAGTTCTTC.

The chain links TRBV30 to TRBJ2-1; weak D call: TRBD1 (5 bases). The germline V gene has CDR1 GTSNPN and CDR2 SVGIG (reference sequence). The V end was cut by 4 bases, the J end by 8 bases, with 9 bases between. The CDR3 consists of 11 residues. The CDR3, as DNA: TGTGCCTGGAACCGACAGTATGAGCAGTTCTTC. Translating it yields CAWNRQYEQFF.

This chain links TRBV4-1 with TRBJ2-1, with TRBD1 as a possible D gene (6 bases). CDR1 and CDR2 (germline): MGHRA, YSYEKL. The V end lost 3 bases, the J end lost 1 base, and 16 bases lay between the germline ends. The CDR3 is 17 amino acids. The CDR3 sequence is CASSQFWTANSYNEQFF. In nucleotides, the CDR3 is TGCGCCAGCAGCCAGTTCTGGACAGCTAATTCCTACAATGAGCAGTTCTTC.

The J gene is TRBJ2-3, the V gene TRBV27; 9 bases fit TRBD1. This CDR3 contains 14 residues. Germline V lookup: CDR1 MNHEY, CDR2 SMNVEV (reference sequence). Trimming at V came to 5 bases and at J to 9 bases, leaving 9 bases not matched to a gene. The DNA for the CDR3 is TGTGCCAGCAGTAAAACCGGGACAGGGTTAACGCAGTATTTT. Translated: CASSKTGTGLTQYF.

The chain carries TRBV30 and TRBJ2-3, with D perhaps TRBD2 (5 bases). V lost 0 bases to trimming and J lost 1 base, with 8 bases between them. CDR1 and CDR2 (germline): GTSNPN, SVGIG (reference sequence). There are 14 residues in the CDR3. CDR3 coding DNA: TGTGCCTGGAGTGTGTACGGGGGCACAGATACGCAGTATTTT. Translated, it gives CAWSVYGGTDTQYF.

Comment on this clone: No DNA is shown, since the ends of the CDR3 on it are uncertain; the CDR3 is the one TCRdb lists. The rearrangement uses TRBV11-2 and TRBJ2-5; TRBD2 is the table's D call and was not checked against the DNA. The CDR3 length is 13 residues, termini included. CDR1 is SGHAT, CDR2 FQNNGV, per germline. This chain's CDR3 is CASSLDILETQYF.

Comment on this clone: Other DNA sequences in the same sample also yield this CDR3. The genes are TRBV5-1 and TRBJ2-1, with 10 bases lining up with TRBD1. The V gene end was trimmed by 4 bases and the J gene end by 4 bases; junction bases not matched to a gene: 5. Germline V gene lookup returns CDR1 SGHRS and CDR2 YFSETQ. The CDR3 totals 15 residues. CDR3 bases: TGCGCCAGCAGCCTGGGGGGACAGGGGTACAATGAGCAGTTCTTC. This translates into CASSLGGQGYNEQFF.

About this clone itself: The same CDR3 can be traced to other DNA sequences in this sample. The chain's CDR3 is CASSLGGTGTYEQYF. The CDR3, as DNA: TGTGCCAGCAGCTTGGGGGGGACAGGGACCTACGAGCAGTACTTC. The chain uses TRBV5-4 and TRBJ2-7; TRBD1 matches at 9 bases. From germline, CDR1 is SGHNT and CDR2 YYREEE (reference sequence). The CDR3 runs 15 residues. The V and J ends lost 0 bases and 2 bases, in that order; junction bases with no gene match: 3. The full variable domain, with the rest looked up from reference TRBV5-4 and TRBJ2-7, is ETGVTQSPTHLIKTRGQQVTLRCSSQSGHNTVSWYQQALGQGPQFIFQYYREEENGRGNFPPRFSGLQFPNYSSELNVNALELDDSALYLCASSLGGTGTYEQYFGPGTRLTVT.

The chain links TRBV6-5 to TRBJ2-7, with 11 bases matching TRBD2. Germline V CDR1 and CDR2: MNHEY, SVGAGI. This CDR3 comprises 15 residues. The trim removed 2 bases at V and 3 bases at J, leaving 3 bases unmatched. This CDR3 is CASSYPSGGNYEQYF. CDR3 coding DNA: TGTGCCAGCAGTTACCCTAGCGGGGGGAACTACGAGCAGTACTTC.

The chain recombines TRBV7-9 with TRBJ1-4, with unresolved D. Germline V CDR1 and CDR2: SEHNR, FQNEAQ (reference sequence). The V gene lost 4 bases and the J gene lost 0 bases, with 6 bases spanning the gap. The CDR3 is made up of 14 amino acids. CDR3 amino acids: CASSSTTTNEKLFF. CDR3 coding DNA: TGTGCCAGCAGCTCGACAACAACTAATGAAAAACTGTTTTTT. Together with reference TRBV7-9 and TRBJ1-4, the CDR3 gives the full variable domain: DTGVSQNPRHKITKRGQNVTFRCDPISEHNRLYWYRQTLGQGPEFLTYFQNEAQLEKSRLLSDRFSAERPKGSFSTLEIQRTEQGDSAMYLCASSSTTTNEKLFFGSGTQLSVL.

The chain uses TRBV5-1 and TRBJ2-1; 11 bases match TRBD2. Germline-derived CDR1 and CDR2 are SGHRS and YFSETQ. The CDR3 is made up of 16 amino acids. After removal of 4 bases from V and 6 bases from J, the junction contained 9 bases not matched to a gene. The CDR3 is CASSRPIAGGGNEQFF. Here the CDR3 DNA reads TGCGCCAGCAGCCGACCGATAGCGGGAGGGGGCAATGAGCAGTTCTTC.

The rearrangement joins TRBV30 to TRBJ1-6; no reliable D call. Trimming shortened V by 2 bases and J by 0 bases, and 8 bases separated the two germline ends. CDR1 GTSNPN and CDR2 SVGIG come from the germline V gene (reference sequence). The CDR3 has 15 residues. In DNA form, the CDR3 reads TGTGCCTGGAGTAACTTGAGCTCCTATAATTCACCCCTCCACTTT. Protein: CAWSNLSSYNSPLHF.

This chain uses TRBV28 with TRBJ1-4; 7 positions agree with TRBD1. The length of the CDR3 is 15 residues. Germline trimming cut 5 bases from V and 5 bases from J; bases unmatched to any gene: 8. In germline, CDR1 is MDHEN, CDR2 SYDVKM. CDR3 DNA sequence: TGTGCCAGCAGTGGAAAGACAGGGTTAAATGAAAAACTGTTTTTT. Translation: CASSGKTGLNEKLFF.

The CDR3 region is CASSPLQGQNSPLHF. CDR3 DNA sequence: TGTGCCAGCAGCCCCCTACAGGGTCAAAATTCACCCCTCCACTTT. The chain recombines TRBV7-8 with TRBJ1-6, with D maybe TRBD1 (6 bases). The CDR3 is 15 residues long. Germline V lookup: CDR1 SGHVS, CDR2 FQNEAQ. Trimming pared 5 bases from V and 7 bases from J, leaving 15 bases between.

CDR3 residues: CASSQDGREGLYYEQYF. The CDR3 coding sequence is TGCGCCAGCAGCCAAGATGGGCGGGAGGGCCTCTACTACGAGCAGTACTTC. The gene calls are TRBV4-1 and TRBJ2-7; 9 bases map to TRBD2. In germline, CDR1 is MGHRA, CDR2 YSYEKL. The CDR3 is made up of 17 amino acids. V dropped 0 bases and J dropped 3; count of bases not matched to a gene: 9.